The clone carrying this TCR beta chain is a singleton in its sample. Its antigen is not known. The data belong to a study of shared clonotypes between healthy human individuals. Each unsorted sample relied on around 100 million PBMCs as its source of genomic DNA. The V gene's germline CDR1 is SGHRS and CDR2 YFSETQ. V was pared by 0 bases and J by 1 base, with 10 bases between. The CDR3 sequence is 15 residues long. Findings of the study overall: Only blood underwent sampling, and tissue repertoires likely differ.

An even split of each subset's genomic DNA across several immunoSEQ plates was performed. Using immunoSEQ multiplex PCR, the repertoire was profiled, and TCRdb retains in-frame clones only, with some absent. Seen here are roughly 500,000 clones, about 82% observed once, and the top ten hold over 10%. Sequencing was carried out using PBMCs. The chain employs TRBV5-1 and TRBJ2-5; possibly TRBD2 for D (5 bases). The TCR sequence derives from a woman in her forties in good health. Some clones in this sample may be carry-over from other donors' samples. CDR3 sequence: CASSLVASSQETQYF. The CDR3 DNA follows: TGCGCCAGCAGCTTGGTCGCTAGCAGCCAAGAGACCCAGTACTTC.